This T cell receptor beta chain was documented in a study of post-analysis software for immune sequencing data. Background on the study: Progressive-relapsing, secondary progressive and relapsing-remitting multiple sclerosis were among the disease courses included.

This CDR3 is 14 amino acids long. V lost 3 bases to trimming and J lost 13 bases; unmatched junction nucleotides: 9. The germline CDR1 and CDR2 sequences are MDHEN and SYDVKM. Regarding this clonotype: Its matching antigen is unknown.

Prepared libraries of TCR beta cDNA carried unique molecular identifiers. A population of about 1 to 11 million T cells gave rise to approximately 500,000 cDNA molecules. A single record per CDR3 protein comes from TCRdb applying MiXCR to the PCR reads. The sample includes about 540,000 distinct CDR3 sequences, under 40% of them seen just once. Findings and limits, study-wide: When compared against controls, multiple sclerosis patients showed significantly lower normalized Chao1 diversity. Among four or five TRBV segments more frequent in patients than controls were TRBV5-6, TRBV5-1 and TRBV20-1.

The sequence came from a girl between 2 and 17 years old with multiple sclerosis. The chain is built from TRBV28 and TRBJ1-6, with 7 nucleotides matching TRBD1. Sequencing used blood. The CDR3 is CASSLGGRGDPLHF. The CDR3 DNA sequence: TGTGCCAGCAGTTTGGGGGGCAGGGGGGATCCCCTCCACTTT.